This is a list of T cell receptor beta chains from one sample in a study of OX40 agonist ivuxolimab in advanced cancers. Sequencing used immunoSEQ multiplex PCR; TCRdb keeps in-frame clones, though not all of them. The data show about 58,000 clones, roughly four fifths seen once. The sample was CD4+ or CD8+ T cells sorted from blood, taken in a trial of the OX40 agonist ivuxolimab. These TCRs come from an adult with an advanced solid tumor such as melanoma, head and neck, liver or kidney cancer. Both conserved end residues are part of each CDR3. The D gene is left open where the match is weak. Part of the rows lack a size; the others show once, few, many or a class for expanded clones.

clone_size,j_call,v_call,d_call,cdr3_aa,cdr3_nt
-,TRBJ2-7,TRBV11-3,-,CASSPWGIQRDPLYEQYF,TGTGCCAGCAGCCCTTGGGGGATACAACGGGACCCCCTCTACGAGCAGTACTTC
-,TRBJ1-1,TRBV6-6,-,CASSYMVPPEAFF,TGTGCCAGCAGTTACATGGTACCCCCTGAAGCTTTCTTT
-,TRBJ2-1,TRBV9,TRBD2,CASSPRTSGNEQFF,TGTGCCAGCAGCCCCCGGACTAGCGGAAATGAGCAGTTCTTC
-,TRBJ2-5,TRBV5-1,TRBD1,CASSLGTGDQETQYF,TGCGCCAGCAGCCTGGGGACAGGGGATCAAGAGACCCAGTACTTC
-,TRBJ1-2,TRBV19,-,CASSEGVPSGYTF,TGTGCCAGTAGTGAAGGGGTCCCCTCTGGCTACACCTTC
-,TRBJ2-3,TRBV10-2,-,CASSTGGTDTQYF,TGCGCCAGCAGTACCGGGGGCACAGATACGCAGTATTTT
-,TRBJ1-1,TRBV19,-,CASSQRTENTEAFF,TGTGCCAGTAGTCAGAGGACAGAGAACACTGAAGCTTTCTTT
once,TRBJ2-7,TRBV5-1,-,CASSLATGEIYEQYF,TGCGCCAGCAGCTTGGCCACGGGGGAGATTTACGAGCAGTACTTC
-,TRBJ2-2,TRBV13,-,CASSLKPPGELFF,TGTGCCAGCAGCTTAAAGCCCCCCGGGGAGCTGTTTTTT
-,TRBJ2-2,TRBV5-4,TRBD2,CASSSGLAGGSGELFF,TGTGCCAGCAGCTCGGGACTAGCGGGGGGGAGCGGGGAGCTGTTTTTT
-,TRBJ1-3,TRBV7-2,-,CASSPGRFFGNTIYF,TGTGCCAGCAGCCCCGGACGGTTCTTTGGAAACACCATATATTTT
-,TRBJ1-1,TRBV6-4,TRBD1,CASRPDQGGQAFF,TGTGCCAGCAGGCCCGACCAGGGGGGCCAAGCTTTCTTT
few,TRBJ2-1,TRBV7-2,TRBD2,CASSLVAPETSGVRATQFF,TGTGCCAGCAGCTTAGTAGCCCCCGAGACTAGCGGGGTCAGAGCGACGCAGTTCTTC
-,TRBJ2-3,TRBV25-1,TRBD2,CASLGLAGGPDTQYF,TGTGCCAGCCTAGGACTAGCGGGGGGGCCAGATACGCAGTATTTT
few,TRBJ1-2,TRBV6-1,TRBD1,CASSAGQARYGYTF,TGTGCCAGCAGTGCAGGACAGGCCCGCTATGGCTACACCTTC
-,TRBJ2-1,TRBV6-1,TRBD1,CASSTTGGSYNEQFF,TGTGCCAGCAGTACTACAGGGGGCTCCTACAATGAGCAGTTCTTC
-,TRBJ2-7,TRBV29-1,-,CSVALTGIHEQYF,TGCAGCGTGGCTCTCACAGGGATCCACGAGCAGTACTTC
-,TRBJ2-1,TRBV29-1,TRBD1,CSVEVTGASEQFF,TGCAGCGTTGAAGTGACAGGGGCAAGTGAGCAGTTCTTC
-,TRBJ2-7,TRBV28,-,CASEADSYEQYF,TGTGCCAGCGAGGCTGATTCCTACGAGCAGTACTTC
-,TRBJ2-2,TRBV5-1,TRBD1,CASSRGIDRGGGTGELFF,TGCGCCAGCAGCCGGGGAATCGACAGGGGTGGAGGCACCGGGGAGCTGTTTTTT
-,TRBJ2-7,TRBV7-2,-,CASSLDTSSYEQYF,TGTGCCAGCAGCTTAGACACAAGCTCCTACGAGCAGTACTTC
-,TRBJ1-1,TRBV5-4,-,CASSLGGGHLPEAFF,TGTGCCAGCAGCTTGGGAGGGGGACACCTTCCCGAAGCTTTCTTT
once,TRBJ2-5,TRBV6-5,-,CASGGAPVGETQYF,TGTGCCAGCGGGGGGGCCCCGGTAGGAGAGACCCAGTACTTC
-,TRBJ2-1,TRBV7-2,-,CASSLGWRNNEQFF,TGTGCCAGCAGCTTAGGTTGGCGGAACAATGAGCAGTTCTTC
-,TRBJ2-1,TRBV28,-,CASSPTSYNEQFF,TGTGCCAGCAGTCCTACCTCCTACAATGAGCAGTTCTTC
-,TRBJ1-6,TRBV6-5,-,CASSYSMGVGNSPLHF,TGTGCCAGCAGTTACTCGATGGGTGTCGGGAATTCACCCCTCCACTTT
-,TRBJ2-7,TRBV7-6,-,CASSLGAGSYEQYF,TGTGCCAGCAGCTTAGGAGCCGGTTCCTACGAGCAGTACTTC
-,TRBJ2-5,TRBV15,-,CATSRARNQETQYF,TGTGCCACCAGCAGAGCTCGGAACCAAGAGACCCAGTACTTC
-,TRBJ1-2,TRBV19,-,CASSSPGSEERYTF,TGTGCCAGTAGCTCCCCGGGGAGTGAGGAGCGCTACACCTTC
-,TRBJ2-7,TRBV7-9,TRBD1,CASGGQGVYEQYF,TGTGCCAGCGGGGGACAGGGGGTCTACGAGCAGTACTTC
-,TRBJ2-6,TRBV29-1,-,CSVAQGAHSGANVLTF,TGCAGCGTTGCGCAGGGTGCCCACTCTGGGGCCAACGTCCTGACTTTC
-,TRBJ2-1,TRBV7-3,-,CASSPQGSPIDEQFF,TGTGCCAGCAGCCCCCAGGGTAGCCCTATAGATGAGCAGTTCTTC
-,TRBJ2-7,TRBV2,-,CVTRRTYEQYF,TGTGTGACTAGAAGAACCTACGAGCAGTACTTC
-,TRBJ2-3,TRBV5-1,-,CASSLETADTDTQYF,TGCGCCAGCAGCTTGGAGACGGCGGACACAGATACGCAGTATTTT
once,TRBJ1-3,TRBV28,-,CASSLVSSGNTIYF,TGTGCCAGCAGTTTAGTGAGCTCTGGAAACACCATATATTTT
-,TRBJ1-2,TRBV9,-,CASSVEDNYGYTF,TGTGCCAGCAGCGTGGAGGATAACTATGGCTACACCTTC
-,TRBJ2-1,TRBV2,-,CASSTGHNSYNEQFF,TGTGCCAGCAGCACGGGACACAACTCCTACAATGAGCAGTTCTTC
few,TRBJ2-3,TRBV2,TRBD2,CASRAPPGGGSTDTQYF,TGTGCCAGCAGGGCCCCCCCCGGCGGGGGGAGCACAGATACGCAGTATTTT
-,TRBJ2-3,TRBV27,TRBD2,CASSPLAGGPFNTQYF,TGTGCCAGCAGTCCCCTAGCGGGGGGGCCTTTTAATACGCAGTATTTT
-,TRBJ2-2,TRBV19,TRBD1,CASSLTGGNTGELFF,TGTGCCAGTAGTCTAACAGGGGGAAACACCGGGGAGCTGTTTTTT
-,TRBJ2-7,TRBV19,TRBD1,CASSRTGITLGEQYF,TGTGCCAGTAGTAGGACAGGGATCACCTTGGGTGAGCAGTACTTC
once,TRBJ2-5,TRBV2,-,CASKGSTAETQYF,TGTGCCAGCAAGGGGTCGACGGCGGAGACCCAGTACTTC
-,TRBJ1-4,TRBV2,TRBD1,CASSETLGTGDEKLFF,TGTGCCAGCAGTGAGACCCTCGGGACAGGGGATGAAAAACTGTTTTTT
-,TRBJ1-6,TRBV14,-,CASSQVQGDSPLHF,TGTGCCAGCAGCCAAGTGCAGGGTGATTCACCCCTCCACTTT
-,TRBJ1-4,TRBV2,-,CASSEGLTIEKLFF,TGTGCCAGCAGTGAGGGTTTGACCATTGAAAAACTGTTTTTT
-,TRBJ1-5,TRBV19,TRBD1,CASDDRARLNQPQHF,TGTGCCAGCGACGACAGGGCCCGCCTGAATCAGCCCCAGCATTTT
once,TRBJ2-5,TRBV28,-,CASGAGAYQETQYF,TGTGCCAGCGGGGCAGGGGCGTACCAAGAGACCCAGTACTTC
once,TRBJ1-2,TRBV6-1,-,CASSENPRQAVGGYTF,TGTGCCAGCAGTGAAAACCCCCGACAGGCGGTAGGGGGCTACACCTTC
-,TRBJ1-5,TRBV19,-,CASSREVGGGNQPQHF,TGTGCCAGTAGCCGAGAGGTAGGAGGGGGCAATCAGCCCCAGCATTTT
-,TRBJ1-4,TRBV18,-,CASSPAGQTATNEKLFF,TGTGCCAGCTCACCGGCGGGGCAGACAGCAACTAATGAAAAACTGTTTTTT
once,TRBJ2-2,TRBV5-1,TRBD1,CASSIDGTGRAGELFF,TGCGCCAGCAGCATCGACGGGACAGGGAGGGCCGGGGAGCTGTTTTTT
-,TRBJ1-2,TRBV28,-,CASSLGQGIRYGYTF,TGTGCCAGCAGTTTAGGTCAGGGGATAAGGTATGGCTACACCTTC
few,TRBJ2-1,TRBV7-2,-,CASSPFSSGASNEQFF,TGTGCCAGCAGCCCCTTCTCTAGTGGGGCCTCCAATGAGCAGTTCTTC
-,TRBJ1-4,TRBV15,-,CATGRVRTNEKLFF,TGTGCCACCGGCAGGGTGCGGACTAATGAAAAACTGTTTTTT
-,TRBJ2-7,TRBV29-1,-,CSVAVGFSPYEQYF,TGCAGCGTTGCCGTGGGGTTCTCTCCCTACGAGCAGTACTTC
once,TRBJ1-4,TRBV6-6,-,CASMRGLNEKLFF,TGTGCCAGCATGAGGGGATTAAATGAAAAACTGTTTTTT